This TCR beta chain was identified in a study of human T cells and chemical hapten exposure. Findings of the study overall: Expanded TCRs grouped into significantly more large CDR3 similarity clusters than controls produced.

This clonotype was observed many times. The antigen is unknown. Germline CDR1 is SGHVS and CDR2 is FQNEAQ. The length of the CDR3 is 16 residues. Trimming took off 5 bases at V and 0 bases at J, with 14 bases between the two ends. The sample's time point: patch test 1, 2 weeks after DPC sensitization. Treatment noted: therapeutic diphenylcyclopropenone sensitization with weekly scalp DPC. TCRdb independently ran MiXCR on the RACE reads; one entry per CDR3 protein. The sample has tens of thousands of distinct CDR3 sequences; about 12% are singletons. The chain carries TRBV7-8 and TRBJ2-4, with unresolved D. This TCR came from an older woman with alopecia areata. Some clones in this sample may be carry-over from other donors' samples. The source was whole blood, collected in connection with sensitization to the hapten diphenylcyclopropenone (DPC). In DNA, the CDR3 is TGTGCCAGCAGCCCAGAGGATGGTTTAGCCAAAAACATTCAGTACTTC. It encodes CASSPEDGLAKNIQYF.